This T cell receptor (beta chain) was captured in a study of T cells in Graves' hyperthyroidism and ophthalmopathy. The length of the CDR3 is 16 residues. Losses at the gene ends were 5 bases for V and 3 bases for J; bases not matched to a gene: 9. CDR1 SEHNR and CDR2 FQNEAQ come from the germline V gene (reference sequence). From RNA transcripts, TCR beta CDR3 regions were amplified. During a first-round RT-PCR of the TCR CDR3, the HTBI primer set was used. MiXCR was run by TCRdb on the multiplex PCR reads, yielding one entry per CDR3 protein. The sample yields about 840,000 distinct CDR3 sequences, more than 30% seen once.

The gene calls are TRBV7-9 and TRBJ2-2, with 7 bases fitting TRBD1. The origin of this receptor is a man in his late teens or twenties with Graves' hyperthyroidism. Source material: blood. The DNA for the CDR3 is TGTGCCAGCAGCCCCTCTCCCACAGGGGACACCGGGGAGCTGTTTTTT. Protein: CASSPSPTGDTGELFF.